This TCR beta chain is from a study of type 1 regulatory T cells. Study-level background: An in vitro protocol generated T-allo10, a Tr1-enriched, alloantigen-specific CD4 T cell product.

This clonotype has a count of ten or more. TCRdb reanalysed the reads using MiXCR and keeps one entry per CDR3 protein. The sample contains about 20,000 distinct CDR3 sequences, about a tenth of which appear only once. This clonotype originated in a human donor in good health. Source material: CD4+ T cells, either the whole sample or a sorted fraction (not recorded which).

CDR3: CASKKDSRETGELFF. CDR3 bases: TGTGCCAGCAAGAAGGACAGTCGGGAAACCGGGGAGCTGTTTTTT. The rearrangement joins TRBV6-2 or TRBV6-3 to TRBJ2-2, with a tentative D call TRBD1 (6 bases). V shed 7 bases and J shed 5 bases, with 17 bases lying between them. From germline, CDR1 is MNHEY and CDR2 SVGEGT. The CDR3 spans 15 residues.